This TCR beta chain emerged from a study of cytomegalovirus exposure and HLA in healthy donors. About the research overall: Prior work identified around 110 million unique TCR beta sequences in some 200 million T cells. General study findings and limits: DRB1 showed the most TCR associations and HLA-C the fewest in a later analysis, as rates varied by HLA locus. Later analysis showed most CMV-associated TCR beta chains appearing HLA-restricted. From TCR beta sequences, most subjects' HLA-A and HLA-B alleles were reportedly predicted accurately.

The PCR made use of 60 Vbeta and 13 Jbeta primers. Sequenced by immunoSEQ multiplex PCR; TCRdb stores in-frame clones only, minus some. Of roughly 80,000 clones listed, 78% are singletons. The count of this clone is one. Its target is unknown. V trimming: 7 bases; J trimming: 7 bases; junction bases outside the gene matches: 6. The CDR3 runs to 13 residues. Germline assignment: CDR1 SGHTA and CDR2 FQGNSA. Sequenced material: PBMCs. The TCR originated in a man aged 40-49 years in good health and CMV-seronegative. The chain joins TRBV7-2 to TRBJ1-5; 8 bases fit TRBD1. CDR3 sequence (DNA): TGTGCCAGCAATCCGGACAGGGTCCAGCCCCAGCATTTT. It is translated as CASNPDRVQPQHF.